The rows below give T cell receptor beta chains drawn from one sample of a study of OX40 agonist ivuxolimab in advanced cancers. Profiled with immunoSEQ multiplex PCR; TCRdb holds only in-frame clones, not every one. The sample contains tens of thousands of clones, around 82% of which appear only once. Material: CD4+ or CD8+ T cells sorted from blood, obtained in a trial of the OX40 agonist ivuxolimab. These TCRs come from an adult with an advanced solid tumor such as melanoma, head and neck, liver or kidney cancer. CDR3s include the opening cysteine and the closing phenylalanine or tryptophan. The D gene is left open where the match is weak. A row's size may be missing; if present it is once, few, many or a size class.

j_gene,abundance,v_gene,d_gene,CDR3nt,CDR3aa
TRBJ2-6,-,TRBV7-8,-,TGTGCCAGCAGCTTGGTCGGACAGTTATCTGGGGCCAACGTCCTGACTTTC,CASSLVGQLSGANVLTF
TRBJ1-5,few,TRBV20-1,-,TGCAGTGCTAGCCCGAGGCAGTCCCAGCATTTT,CSASPRQSQHF
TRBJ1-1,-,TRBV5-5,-,TGTGCCAGCAGCTCGAGTGCAGGGGAGGGTACTGAAGCTTTCTTT,CASSSSAGEGTEAFF
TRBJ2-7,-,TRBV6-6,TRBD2,TGTGCCAGCAACGGACTAGCGGGGAGCTACGAGCAGTACTTC,CASNGLAGSYEQYF
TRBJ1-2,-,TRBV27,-,TGTGCCAGCCGTAATCCAGGGGCTAACTATGGCTACACCTTC,CASRNPGANYGYTF
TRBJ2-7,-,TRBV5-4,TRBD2,TGTGCCAGCAGCTTGGTGTCTAGCGGGAACGAGCAGTACTTC,CASSLVSSGNEQYF
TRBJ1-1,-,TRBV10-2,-,TGCGCCAGCAGGTTAATGCAGGGCGAGGAAGCTTTCTTT,CASRLMQGEEAFF
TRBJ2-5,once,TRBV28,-,TGTGCCAGCATGACTCCGGGGGAGCAGTACTTC,CASMTPGEQYF
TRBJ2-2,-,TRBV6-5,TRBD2,TGTGCCAGCAGTTCCCCGACTAGCGTCAACGGCGGGGAGCTGTTTTTT,CASSSPTSVNGGELFF
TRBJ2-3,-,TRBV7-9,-,TGTGCCAGCAGCTCCACAGGGTTCACAGATACGCAGTATTTT,CASSSTGFTDTQYF
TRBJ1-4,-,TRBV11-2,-,TGTGCCAGCAGCTCGGGACTCGGTGAAAAACTGTTTTTT,CASSSGLGEKLFF
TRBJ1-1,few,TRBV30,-,TGTGCCTGGAGTTCGATGGCTGAAGCTTTCTTT,CAWSSMAEAFF
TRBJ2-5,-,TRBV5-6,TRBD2,TGTGCCAGCAGCTCTTGGGGACTAGCGGAAGAGACCCAGTACTTC,CASSSWGLAEETQYF
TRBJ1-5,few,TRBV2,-,TGTGCCAGCAGTGAAGGACAGTACAACAGCAATCAGCCCCAGCATTTT,CASSEGQYNSNQPQHF
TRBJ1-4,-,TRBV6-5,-,TGTGCCAGCAGTTACTCGAACCCGGAAAAACTGTTTTTT,CASSYSNPEKLFF
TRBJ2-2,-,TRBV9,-,TGTGCCAGCAGCGTAGGGCAGAACACCGGGGAGCTGTTTTTT,CASSVGQNTGELFF
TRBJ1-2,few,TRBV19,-,TGTGCCAGTAGTTTTGGGGCACAGAATGGCTACACCTTC,CASSFGAQNGYTF
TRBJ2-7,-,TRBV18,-,TGTGCCAGCTCACCACACCGCGATTCGGAGCAGTACTTC,CASSPHRDSEQYF
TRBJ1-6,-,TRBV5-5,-,TGTGCCAGCAGCTTTGGTAATTCACCCCTCCACTTT,CASSFGNSPLHF
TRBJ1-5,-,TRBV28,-,TGTGCCAGCAAGCGCCTTAGCAATCAGCCCCAGCATTTT,CASKRLSNQPQHF
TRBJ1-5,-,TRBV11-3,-,TGTGCCAGCAGCTTTCGAGATAGCAATCAGCCCCAGCATTTT,CASSFRDSNQPQHF
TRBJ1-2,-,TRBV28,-,TGTGCCAGCAGTTCTACCGGGAGAGGACATGGCTACACCTTC,CASSSTGRGHGYTF
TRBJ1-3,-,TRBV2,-,TGTGCCAGCAGAGCACAGAGCTCTGGAAACACCATATATTTT,CASRAQSSGNTIYF
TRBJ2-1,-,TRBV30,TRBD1,TGTGCCTGGAGTGTAACGGGTGGGACAGGGGGGAATGAGCAGTTCTTC,CAWSVTGGTGGNEQFF
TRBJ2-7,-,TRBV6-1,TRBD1,TGTGCCAGCAGTGAACCGGCCGGGACAGGGTTTTACGAGCAGTACTTC,CASSEPAGTGFYEQYF